This T cell receptor beta chain is drawn from a study of spatial heterogeneity in lung cancer. Study summary: Each unique TCR and UMI combination was seen more than ten times on average in raw reads.

Time point described: sample taken at primary tumor resection. Samples were donated by 72 untreated early-stage non-small cell lung cancer patients. Whole RNA, which was extracted from tumor, nontumor lung tissue or frozen PBMC, was sequenced without any cell sorting. The CDR3 has 19 amino acids. With V trimmed by 4 bases and J by 3 bases, 14 bases remained unmatched. Germline V lookup: CDR1 SGHTA, CDR2 FQGNSA. This clonotype was found many times. In the library, each TCR cDNA molecule bore its own unique molecular identifier. TCRdb called the 5' RACE reads again in MiXCR, with one record for every CDR3 protein. Here the sample spans around 23,000 distinct CDR3 sequences, around 3.2% being singletons.

The chain employs TRBV7-2 and TRBJ2-4, with 11 nucleotides matching TRBD2. The origin of this receptor is a female donor with early-stage non-small cell lung cancer. The sample was PBMCs, taken at surgery. CDR3 region: CASSYSPLAGAPGKNIQYF. The CDR3 DNA sequence: TGTGCCAGCAGCTACTCTCCACTAGCGGGAGCCCCGGGCAAAAACATTCAGTACTTC.